The 10 T cell receptor beta chains presented below share a single source sample, sequenced in a study of cytomegalovirus exposure and HLA in healthy donors. Only in-frame clones appear in the TCRdb table, and some are missing; sequencing was by immunoSEQ multiplex PCR. The table includes 130,000 to 150,000 clones, roughly 87% detected once. Sample: PBMCs. The receptors were gathered from a man in his late teens or twenties in good health and CMV-seropositive.

This chain joins TRBV6-5 and TRBJ1-5; D is unclear. Germline CDR1 is MNHEY and CDR2 is SVGAGI. CDR3 length equals 14 residues. Trimming cost V 2 bases and J 4 bases, with 9 bases left between them. CDR3 nucleotide sequence: TGTGCCAGCAGTTACGACCGACTAAATCAGCCCCAGCATTTT. It encodes CASSYDRLNQPQHF.

This clone occurred a few times. J is TRBJ1-2 and V is TRBV18; tentatively, D is TRBD1 (5 bases). Deletions cut 5 bases from V and 5 bases from J, with 15 bases between. The CDR3 is 14 amino acids. Per germline, CDR1 KGHSH and CDR2 LQKENI. In nucleotides, the CDR3 is TGTGCCAGCTCATCTCAGACAGTTCTTTATGGCTACACCTTC. Translation: CASSSQTVLYGYTF.

This chain joins TRBV28 and TRBJ1-1; D is unclear. The germline V gene encodes CDR1 MDHEN and CDR2 SYDVKM. CDR3 length: 14 amino acids. The germline V and J ends were trimmed by 6 bases and 0 bases, with 11 bases remaining between them. CDR3 sequence reads: CASSTGLLNTEAFF. DNA of the CDR3: TGTGCCAGCAGCACCGGACTTTTGAACACTGAAGCTTTCTTT.

The chain uses TRBV30 and TRBJ2-7; 7 positions match TRBD1. The junction had 15 bases not matched to a gene; V was cut back by 3 bases and J by 1 base. This CDR3 spans 17 amino acids. Germline V gives CDR1 GTSNPN, CDR2 SVGIG (reference sequence). The CDR3 region has the DNA TGTGCCTGGAGCGACTCCCTTCCGAGGGGGCTTTCCTACGAGCAGTACTTC. This sequence encodes CAWSDSLPRGLSYEQYF. Drawing the rest from reference TRBV30 and TRBJ2-7, the complete variable domain is SQTIHQWPATLVQPVGSPLSLECTVEGTSNPNLYWYRQAAGRGLQLLFYSVGIGQISSEVPQNLSASRPQDRQFILSSKKLLLSDSGFYLCAWSDSLPRGLSYEQYFGPGTRLTVT.

As to this clone: A read error may produce the germline difference seen at one junction end. This sequence joins TRBV7-7 and TRBJ2-6; tentatively, D is TRBD2 (6 bases). The CDR3 runs 15 residues. Per the germline V gene, CDR1 is SSHAT and CDR2 is FNYEAQ (reference sequence). CDR3 in amino acids: CASSLGGPGANVLTF. CDR3 DNA sequence: TGTGCTAGCAGCTTAGGAGGGCCTGGGGCCAACGTCCTGACTTTC.

The chain uses TRBV4-1 and TRBJ1-4, with no clear D. V gave up 1 base and J gave up 6 bases, with 18 bases separating them. The CDR3 length is 17 residues. Per germline, CDR1 MGHRA and CDR2 YSYEKL. In DNA, the CDR3 is TGCGCCAGCAGCCAAGGCGCGCGGGGTGGGCTCCATGAAAAACTGTTTTTT. Translated: CASSQGARGGLHEKLFF.

On this clone: The junction and the germline gene differ at one end; a read error may be behind it. The genes are TRBV29-1 and TRBJ2-7, with 7 nucleotides matching TRBD2. CDR3 length: 14 amino acids. Germline lookup yields CDR1 SQVTM and CDR2 ANQGSEA. This chain's CDR3 is CSVEAWGGMGRRDF. The CDR3, as DNA: TGCAGCGTTGAAGCCTGGGGGGGGATGGGACGCAGGGACTTC.

The chain links TRBV6-1 to TRBJ2-3; possibly TRBD1 for D (5 bases). V was pared by 5 bases and J by 2 bases, with 11 bases between. The CDR3 is made up of 14 amino acids. The germline V gene has CDR1 MNHNS and CDR2 SASEGT. The CDR3 DNA reads TGTGCCAGCAGTAGGGGCGCAGCCACAGATACGCAGTATTTT. Encoded protein: CASSRGAATDTQYF.

The DNA of the CDR3 is TGCGCCAGCAGCGCCGGGACTAGCGGAGTACGGCCGCAGTATTTT. It specifies CASSAGTSGVRPQYF. The rearrangement links TRBV5-1 to TRBJ2-3; TRBD2 matches at 11 bases. The CDR3 has 15 residues. J lost 10 bases, V lost 4 bases, and 11 bases had no gene match. Looked up from germline, CDR1 is SGHRS and CDR2 is YFSETQ.

The chain uses TRBV28 and TRBJ1-1, with a tentative D call TRBD1 (6 bases). The V gene lost 5 bases and the J gene lost 4 bases, with 11 bases spanning the gap. The germline CDR1 and CDR2 sequences are MDHEN and SYDVKM. This CDR3 is built from 13 residues. CDR3 loop: CASSPPGVTEAFF. CDR3 DNA: TGTGCCAGCAGTCCCCCAGGGGTCACTGAAGCTTTCTTT.